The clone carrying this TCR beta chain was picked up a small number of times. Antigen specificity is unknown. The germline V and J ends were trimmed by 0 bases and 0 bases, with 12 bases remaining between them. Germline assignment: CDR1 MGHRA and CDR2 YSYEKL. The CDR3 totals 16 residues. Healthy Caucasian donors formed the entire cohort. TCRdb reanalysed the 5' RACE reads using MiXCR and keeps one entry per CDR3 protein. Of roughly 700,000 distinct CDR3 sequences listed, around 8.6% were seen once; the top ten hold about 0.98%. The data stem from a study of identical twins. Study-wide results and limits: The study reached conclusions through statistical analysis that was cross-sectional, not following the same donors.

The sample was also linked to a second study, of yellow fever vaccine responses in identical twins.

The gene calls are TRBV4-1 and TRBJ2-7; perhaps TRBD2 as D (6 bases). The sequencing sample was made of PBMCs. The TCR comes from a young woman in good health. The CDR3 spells CASSQEIGGISYEQYF. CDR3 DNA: TGCGCCAGCAGCCAAGAGATTGGCGGGATCTCCTACGAGCAGTACTTC.